A single T cell receptor beta chain is shown here with its context. Its antigen is currently unknown. This sample is part of a study of tumor and adjacent non-tumor tissue in lung cancer. On the study more broadly: Approximately 4.2 million productive TCRbeta reads were obtained per sample on average. Study-wide points: In normal lung, the top 100 clones were significantly more dominant than in tumor. Significantly higher TCR diversity was found in tumor than normal lung.

Three rounds of nested PCR, following a modified ARM-PCR protocol, produced the TCRbeta library. TCRdb re-analysed the multiplex PCR reads in MiXCR, keeping a single row per CDR3 protein. Here the sample spans 90,000 to 120,000 distinct CDR3 sequences, about 62% being singletons. The template was RNA from unsorted bulk tissue. Distant lung tissue was collected more than 3 cm away from the tumor edge. From germline, CDR1 is SGHAT and CDR2 FQNNGV. Trimming removed 8 bases from V and 4 bases from J, with 17 bases in between. The length of the CDR3 is 14 residues. V is TRBV11-2 and J is TRBJ2-5; D gene uncertain. The sequence came from a man aged 25-45 years with non-small cell lung cancer. Sequenced input: distant non-tumor lung tissue. The CDR3 nucleotides read TGTGCCAGCGGTTTTCGGCTGGACCGAGAGACCCAGTACTTC. Translated, it gives CASGFRLDRETQYF. The full variable domain, with the rest looked up from reference TRBV11-2 and TRBJ2-5, is EAGVAQSPRYKIIEKRQSVAFWCNPISGHATLYWYQQILGQGPKLLIQFQNNGVVDDSQLPKDRFSAERLKGVDSTLKIQPAKLEDSAVYLCASGFRLDRETQYFGPGTRLLVL.